The 32 T cell receptor beta chains reported below all come from one sample, sequenced in a study of post-analysis software for immune sequencing data. These receptors lack a known antigen. Study outcomes and limitations: Controls showed lower frequencies than patients for roughly five TRBV segments, and TRBV5-6, TRBV5-1 and TRBV20-1 were among these.

Researchers reported that TCR beta cDNA libraries carried unique molecular identifiers. Using its own MiXCR run on the PCR reads, TCRdb lists one record per CDR3 protein. The repertoire has about 820,000 distinct CDR3 sequences, approximately 53% of them found once; the top ten carry roughly 4.4%. The sample consisted of blood. The receptors originated from a girl between 10 and 17 years old with multiple sclerosis.

The genes are TRBV12-3 or TRBV12-4 and TRBJ1-2, with a possible D match to TRBD1 (6 bases). CDR3 size: 14 residues. The germline V and J ends were trimmed by 4 bases and 1 base, with 10 bases remaining between them. CDR3 protein: CASSYRGLNYGYTF. CDR3 sequence (DNA): TGTGCCAGCAGTTACCGGGGGCTTAACTATGGCTACACCTTC.

This clonotype was detected once. The genes are TRBV7-2 and TRBJ1-2; 8 bases map to TRBD1. This CDR3 has 17 amino acids. The J segment lost 6 bases and the V segment lost 4 bases, leaving 16 bases of the junction unmatched. Germline values: CDR1 SGHTA, CDR2 FQGNSA. Here the CDR3 reads CASSSDYFATGADGYTF. CDR3 in DNA: TGTGCCAGCAGCTCCGATTATTTTGCGACAGGGGCGGATGGCTACACCTTC.

The sample holds one count of this clonotype. This chain uses TRBV3-1 with TRBJ2-7; possibly TRBD2 for D (6 bases). The end of the DNA is better explained by TRBJ2-5, so the J call may be wrong. This CDR3 has 13 amino acids. The V gene's germline CDR1 is LGHDT and CDR2 YNNKEL (reference sequence). The CDR3 here is CASGISGAETQYF. Written as DNA, the CDR3 is TGTGCCAGCGGGATATCGGGAGCCGAGACCCAGTACTTC.

This clonotype occurred a few times. The V call is TRBV27, the J call TRBJ1-5; no reliable D call. CDR1 MNHEY and CDR2 SMNVEV come from the germline V gene (reference sequence). The CDR3 runs to 14 residues. V lost 6 bases to trimming and J lost 1 base, with 10 bases between them. The CDR3 region has the DNA TGTGCCAGCAGCTCTATCCTGAGCAATCAGCCCCAGCATTTT. Protein: CASSSILSNQPQHF.

The chain employs TRBV5-6 and TRBJ2-1; D may be TRBD2 (5 bases). V lost 1 base and J 6 bases, leaving 17 bases between the germline ends. Germline V lookup: CDR1 SGHDT, CDR2 YYEEEE. The CDR3 spans 16 residues. CDR3 DNA: TGTGCCAGCAGCTTGCGACGGACTCTCCTCTTCAATGAGCAGTTCTTC. Protein product: CASSLRRTLLFNEQFF.

This sequence joins TRBV6-1 and TRBJ2-5; no clear D gene. The J call may be wrong; the DNA end is better matched by TRBJ2-7. Germline values: CDR1 MNHNS, CDR2 SASEGT. The CDR3 covers 12 residues. Here the CDR3 reads CASSDTEYEQYF. As DNA, the CDR3 is TGTGCCAGCAGTGACACGGAGTACGAGCAGTACTTC.

The V and J genes are TRBV5-6 and TRBJ2-4; 8 bases map to TRBD1. The CDR3 is made up of 14 amino acids. The germline V gene has CDR1 SGHDT and CDR2 YYEEEE. V gave up 2 bases and J gave up 10 bases; unmatched junction bases: 8. CDR3 sequence (DNA): TGTGCCAGCAGCTTTGACAGGGGCGGTGGGATTCAGTACTTC. It codes for CASSFDRGGGIQYF. Combining the CDR3 with reference TRBV5-6 and TRBJ2-4 gives the whole variable domain DAGVTQSPTHLIKTRGQQVTLRCSPKSGHDTVSWYQQALGQGPQFIFQYYEEEERQRGNFPDRFSGHQFPNYSSELNVNALLLGDSALYLCASSFDRGGGIQYFGAGTRLSVL.

This CDR3 is CSVRWGTSVGSGADTQYF. The CDR3 DNA follows: TGCAGCGTTCGCTGGGGGACTAGCGTGGGCTCAGGGGCAGATACGCAGTATTTT. This chain links TRBV29-1 with TRBJ2-3; 10 nucleotides align to TRBD2. V was clipped by 5 bases and J by 4 bases; unmatched bases: 18. The CDR3 consists of 18 residues. CDR1 and CDR2 from the germline V gene are SQVTM and ANQGSEA.

V and J are TRBV15 and TRBJ2-5, with TRBD1 matching 10 bases. Near its end, the DNA agrees better with TRBJ2-7, so the J call may be wrong. Germline V gene data show CDR1 as LNHNV and CDR2 as YYDKDF (reference sequence). CDR3 size: 15 residues. CDR3 in amino acids: CATSPGQGIAYEQYF. The CDR3 region has the DNA TGTGCCACCAGCCCGGGACAGGGGATTGCCTACGAGCAGTACTTC.

The chain's CDR3 is CASSPRTSSETQYF. The CDR3 DNA reads TGTGCCAGCAGTCCTAGGACTAGTTCGGAGACCCAGTACTTC. The chain employs TRBV3-1 and TRBJ2-5, with TRBD2 matching 7 bases. Germline CDR1 and CDR2: LGHDT and YNNKEL (reference sequence). V was pared by 6 bases and J by 5 bases, with 9 bases of the junction left unmatched. The CDR3 is 14 amino acids.

The rearrangement uses TRBV5-1 and TRBJ2-1, with 11 bases aligning to TRBD2. Trimming removed 0 bases from V and 8 bases from J; junction bases left unmatched: 4. Germline-derived CDR1 and CDR2 are SGHRS and YFSETQ. The CDR3 runs to 15 residues. The CDR3 nucleotides are TGCGCCAGCAGCTTGGTGACTAGCGGGGTTGATGAGCAGTTCTTC. It encodes CASSLVTSGVDEQFF.

This clonotype showed up just a few times. The V gene is TRBV7-2, the J gene TRBJ2-1; the D gene is possibly TRBD1 (6 bases). From germline, CDR1 is SGHTA and CDR2 FQGNSA. This CDR3 has 18 amino acids. Trimming took 1 base from V and 0 from J, leaving 16 bases between them. CDR3 in DNA: TGTGCCAGCAGCTTAGAACACCCGGGACAAAGCTCCTACAATGAGCAGTTCTTC. Translating it yields CASSLEHPGQSSYNEQFF.

The chain has TRBV20-1 and TRBJ2-5; 11 bases are a match to TRBD2. The CDR3 length is 16 residues. Germline V gene data show CDR1 as DFQATT and CDR2 as SNEGSKA (reference sequence). The V gene end was trimmed by 1 base and the J gene end by 0 bases; junction bases not matched to a gene: 4. The CDR3 DNA sequence: TGCAGTGCTAGAGGTTTGACTAGCGGGGACCAAGAGACCCAGTACTTC. Its protein is CSARGLTSGDQETQYF.

CDR3 in amino acids: CASRPPSGQASLRTSGQYF. The DNA of the CDR3 is TGTGCCAGCAGACCCCCCTCGGGACAGGCTTCTCTACGAACTTCGGGGCAGTACTTC. The rearrangement joins TRBV6-1 to TRBJ2-5; 8 bases match TRBD1. CDR3 length: 19 amino acids. V dropped 6 bases and J dropped 11; count of bases not matched to a gene: 29. The V gene's germline CDR1 is MNHNS and CDR2 SASEGT.

The chain carries TRBV11-3 and TRBJ2-7; TRBD1 might be the D (5 bases). Germline V gene sequence: CDR1 SGHNT, CDR2 YENEEA. The CDR3 contains 13 residues. V lost 11 bases and J 3 bases, leaving 17 bases between the germline ends. CDR3 in DNA: TGTGCCTTGGTAGAGACAGCGAACTACGAGCAGTACTTC. As protein: CALVETANYEQYF.

This clonotype was counted between two and nine times. This rearrangement joins TRBV7-2 to TRBJ1-6; D perhaps matches TRBD1 (5 bases). The CDR3 covers 13 residues. Germline values: CDR1 SGHTA, CDR2 FQGNSA. The V and J ends lost 6 bases and 10 bases respectively, with 13 bases between them. CDR3 residues: CASSFSGSSPLHF. Written as DNA, the CDR3 is TGTGCCAGCAGTTTCTCAGGGAGCTCACCCCTCCACTTT.

The V call is TRBV5-1, the J call TRBJ2-5; D not certain. The tail of the sequence fits TRBJ2-7 better, so the J call may be wrong. This CDR3 is built from 11 residues. From germline, CDR1 is SGHRS and CDR2 YFSETQ. The CDR3 DNA follows: TGCGCCAGCAGCAATCTTTACGAGCAGTACTTC. Amino acid sequence: CASSNLYEQYF.

The chain recombines TRBV27 with TRBJ2-3, with D uncertain. The CDR3 covers 13 residues. Trimming removed 7 bases at V and 2 bases at J, with 10 bases between. CDR1 and CDR2 (germline): MNHEY, SMNVEV (reference sequence). The CDR3 region has the DNA TGTGCCAGCACCTTAAGCCTCACAGATACGCAGTATTTT. It codes for CASTLSLTDTQYF.

The rearrangement joins TRBV20-1 to TRBJ2-3, with 14 bases aligning to TRBD2. The germline gives CDR1 DFQATT, CDR2 SNEGSKA (reference sequence). Trimming cost V 5 bases and J 5 bases; bases outside gene matches: 9. The CDR3 contains 16 residues. The CDR3 sequence is CSASGTSGSYRDTQYF. Here the CDR3 DNA reads TGCAGTGCTTCCGGGACTAGCGGGAGCTATAGAGATACGCAGTATTTT.

Ten or more counts support this clonotype. The CDR3 nucleotides read TGCAGCGTTGCCGGGACAGGGAACTATGGCTACACCTTC. It translates to CSVAGTGNYGYTF. This chain links TRBV29-1 with TRBJ1-2; TRBD1 agrees at 9 bases. Per the germline V gene, CDR1 is SQVTM and CDR2 is ANQGSEA. The CDR3 extends over 13 amino acids. V lost 4 bases, J lost 2 bases, and 2 bases stayed unmatched.

V is TRBV3-1 and J is TRBJ2-7, with a tentative D call TRBD2 (6 bases). The V end lost 6 bases, the J end lost 2 bases, and 14 bases lay between the germline ends. The germline V gene encodes CDR1 LGHDT and CDR2 YNNKEL (reference sequence). The CDR3 runs 14 residues. The CDR3: CASRPTSTTYEQYF. The CDR3, as DNA: TGTGCCAGCAGACCTACTAGCACCACCTACGAGCAGTACTTC.

V is TRBV3-1 and J is TRBJ2-1, with D maybe TRBD2 (5 bases). There are 13 residues in the CDR3. Germline CDR1 and CDR2: LGHDT and YNNKEL (reference sequence). The V end lost 5 bases, the J end lost 9 bases, and 14 bases lay between the germline ends. The CDR3 sequence is CASSALAAAEQFF. The DNA for the CDR3 is TGTGCCAGCAGCGCGCTAGCTGCCGCTGAGCAGTTCTTC.

V and J are TRBV19 and TRBJ1-2, with a possible D match to TRBD1 (6 bases). V was shortened by 6 bases and J by 4 bases, with 18 bases between the two germline ends. The CDR3 runs 15 residues. CDR1 LNHDA and CDR2 SQIVND come from the germline V gene (reference sequence). The DNA of the CDR3 is TGTGCCAGTAGCCTTGTACATGGGACACGCTATGGCTACACCTTC. Amino acids: CASSLVHGTRYGYTF.

This clonotype was seen a handful of times. The chain carries TRBV12-3 or TRBV12-4 and TRBJ2-6; 7 bases map to TRBD1. The trim removed 10 bases at V and 0 bases at J, leaving 9 bases unmatched. This CDR3 is 16 amino acids long. The CDR3 sequence is CAIDRELSSGANVLTF. The CDR3 nucleotides read TGTGCCATCGACAGGGAACTTTCCTCTGGGGCCAACGTCCTGACTTTC.

The V and J genes are TRBV12-3 or TRBV12-4 and TRBJ2-2; the D is unclear. The CDR3 is made up of 12 amino acids. Deletions cut 3 bases from V and 6 bases from J, with 5 bases between. The CDR3 reads CASSFDPGELFF. The CDR3, as DNA: TGTGCCAGCAGTTTTGACCCCGGGGAGCTGTTTTTT.

The chain uses TRBV7-3 and TRBJ2-1; 10 nucleotides match TRBD2. From germline, CDR1 is SGHTA and CDR2 FQGTGA. Unmatched junction bases numbered 12, after V lost 0 bases and J lost 1 base. This CDR3 spans 20 amino acids. The CDR3 reads CASSLTPPLAGGPSYNEQFF. As DNA, the CDR3 is TGTGCCAGCAGCTTAACGCCCCCATTAGCGGGGGGACCATCCTACAATGAGCAGTTCTTC.

This clonotype was seen only a few times. This chain uses TRBV7-2 with TRBJ2-5; TRBD2 aligns across 9 bases. The CDR3 totals 16 residues. The ends lost 4 bases at V and 3 bases at J; junction bases unmatched: 9. Germline V gene sequence: CDR1 SGHTA, CDR2 FQGNSA. The CDR3 nucleotides are TGTGCCAGCAGCTCCCTGGTGGGCGGGGGGGAAGAGACCCAGTACTTC. Translation gives CASSSLVGGGEETQYF.

The chain is built from TRBV20-1 and TRBJ2-1, with D tentatively TRBD1 (6 bases). The V gene lost 6 bases and the J gene lost 1 base, with 16 bases spanning the gap. This CDR3 comprises 15 residues. Germline V CDR1 and CDR2: DFQATT, SNEGSKA (reference sequence). The CDR3 here is CSARGRGQSYNEQFF. CDR3 sequence (DNA): TGCAGTGCCAGGGGCAGGGGCCAATCCTACAATGAGCAGTTCTTC.

The rearrangement joins TRBV5-1 to TRBJ2-5, with 9 bases identical to TRBD2. This CDR3 is 15 amino acids long. Per germline, CDR1 SGHRS and CDR2 YFSETQ. Trimming cost V 0 bases and J 5 bases; bases outside gene matches: 5. The CDR3 region has the DNA TGCGCCAGCAGCTTGGCCAGGACTAGCGTCGAGACCCAGTACTTC. Translation: CASSLARTSVETQYF.

This clonotype was recorded a few times. CDR3 in amino acids: CASSTHRSWYGYTF. CDR3 nucleotides: TGTGCCAGCAGCACCCACAGGTCATGGTATGGCTACACCTTC. This chain uses TRBV5-6 with TRBJ1-2; possible D gene TRBD1, 5 bases. The germline gives CDR1 SGHDT, CDR2 YYEEEE. This CDR3 has 14 amino acids. The ends were cut back, 4 bases at V and 5 bases at J, with 15 bases in the middle.

This chain joins TRBV7-6 and TRBJ1-1; a possible D gene is TRBD1 (6 bases). The V end was cut by 1 base, the J end by 11 bases, with 20 bases between. This CDR3 comprises 15 residues. Germline V lookup: CDR1 SGHVS, CDR2 FNYEAQ. The CDR3 region is CASSLGGQRRKEAFF. The CDR3 coding sequence is TGTGCCAGCAGCTTAGGTGGACAGCGCCGTAAAGAGGCTTTCTTT.

This clonotype occurred a few times. The chain employs TRBV28 and TRBJ2-4; 12 positions match TRBD2. With the DNA end fitting TRBJ2-7 better, the J assignment may be wrong. Germline CDR1 is MDHEN and CDR2 is SYDVKM. CDR3 length equals 15 residues. CDR3 residues: CASSLLTSGSGEQYF. DNA for the CDR3: TGTGCCAGCAGTTTATTGACTAGCGGGAGCGGCGAGCAGTACTTC.